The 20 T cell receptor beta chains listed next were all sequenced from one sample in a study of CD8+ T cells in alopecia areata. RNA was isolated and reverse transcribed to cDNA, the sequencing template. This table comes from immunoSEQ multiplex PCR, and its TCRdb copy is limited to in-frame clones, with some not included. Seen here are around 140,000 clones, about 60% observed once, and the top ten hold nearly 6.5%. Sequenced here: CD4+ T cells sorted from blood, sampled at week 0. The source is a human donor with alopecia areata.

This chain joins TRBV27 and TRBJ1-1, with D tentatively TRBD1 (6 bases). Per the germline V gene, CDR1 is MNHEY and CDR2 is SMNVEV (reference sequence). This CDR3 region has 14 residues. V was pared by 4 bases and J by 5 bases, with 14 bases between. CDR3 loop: CASSSPGVWTEAFF. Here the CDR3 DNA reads TGTGCCAGCAGTTCTCCAGGGGTATGGACTGAAGCTTTCTTT.

The CDR3: CASCKRADTQYF. The CDR3 bases are TGTGCCAGTTGCAAGCGGGCAGATACGCAGTATTTT. The chain has TRBV7-2 and TRBJ2-3, with D possibly being TRBD2 (6 bases). Germline V gene lookup returns CDR1 SGHTA and CDR2 FQGNSA. Trimming left V 9 bases short and J 4 bases short, with 11 bases between. This CDR3 is built from 12 residues.

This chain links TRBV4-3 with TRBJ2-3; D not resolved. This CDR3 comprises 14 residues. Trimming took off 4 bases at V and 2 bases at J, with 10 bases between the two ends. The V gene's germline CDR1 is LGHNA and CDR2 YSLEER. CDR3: CASSPQVATDTQYF. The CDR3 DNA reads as TGCGCCAGCAGCCCGCAGGTGGCCACAGATACGCAGTATTTT.

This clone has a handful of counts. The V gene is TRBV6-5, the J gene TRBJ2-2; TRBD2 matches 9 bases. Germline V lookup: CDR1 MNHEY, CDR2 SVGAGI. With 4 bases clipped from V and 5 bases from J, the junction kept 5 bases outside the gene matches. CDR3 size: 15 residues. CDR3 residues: CASSSRLAGTGELFF. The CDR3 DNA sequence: TGTGCCAGCAGTTCTAGGCTAGCGGGGACCGGGGAGCTGTTTTTT.

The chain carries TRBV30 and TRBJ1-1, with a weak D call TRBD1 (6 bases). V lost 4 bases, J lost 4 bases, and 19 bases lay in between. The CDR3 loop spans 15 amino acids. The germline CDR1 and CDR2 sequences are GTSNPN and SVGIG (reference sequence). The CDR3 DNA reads TGTGCCTGGAAGAAGGTCCGGACAGCAGGCACTGAAGCTTTCTTT. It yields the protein CAWKKVRTAGTEAFF. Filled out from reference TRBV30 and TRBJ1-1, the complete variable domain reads SQTIHQWPATLVQPVGSPLSLECTVEGTSNPNLYWYRQAAGRGLQLLFYSVGIGQISSEVPQNLSASRPQDRQFILSSKKLLLSDSGFYLCAWKKVRTAGTEAFFGQGTRLTVV.

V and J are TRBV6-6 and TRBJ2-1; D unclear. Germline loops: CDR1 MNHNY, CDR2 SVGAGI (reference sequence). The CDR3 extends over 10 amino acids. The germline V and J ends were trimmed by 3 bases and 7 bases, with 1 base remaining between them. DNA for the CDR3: TGTGCCAGCAGTTATAATGAGCAGTTCTTC. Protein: CASSYNEQFF.

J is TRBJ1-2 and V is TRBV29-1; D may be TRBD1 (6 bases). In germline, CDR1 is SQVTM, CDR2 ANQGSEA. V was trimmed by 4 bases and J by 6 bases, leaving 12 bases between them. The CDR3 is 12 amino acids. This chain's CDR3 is CSVGQASDGYTF. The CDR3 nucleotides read TGCAGCGTTGGACAGGCCTCCGATGGCTACACCTTC.

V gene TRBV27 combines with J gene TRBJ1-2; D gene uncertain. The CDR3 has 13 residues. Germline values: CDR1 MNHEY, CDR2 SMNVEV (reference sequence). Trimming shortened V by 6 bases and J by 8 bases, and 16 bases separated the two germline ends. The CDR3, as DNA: TGTGCCAGCAGGGATCAACTCGCGACAGGCTACACCTTC. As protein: CASRDQLATGYTF.

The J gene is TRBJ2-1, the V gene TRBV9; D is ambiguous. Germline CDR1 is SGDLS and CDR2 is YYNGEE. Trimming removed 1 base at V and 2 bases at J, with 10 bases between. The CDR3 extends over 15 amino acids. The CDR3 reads CASSVRQETYNEQFF. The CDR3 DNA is TGTGCCAGCAGCGTACGCCAAGAAACCTACAATGAGCAGTTCTTC. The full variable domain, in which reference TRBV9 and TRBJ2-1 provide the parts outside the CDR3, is DSGVTQTPKHLITATGQRVTLRCSPRSGDLSVYWYQQSLDQGLQFLIQYYNGEERAKGNILERFSAQQFPDLHSELNLSSLELGDSALYFCASSVRQETYNEQFFGPGTRLTVL.

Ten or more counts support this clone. The DNA for the CDR3 is TGTGCCAGCAGCGGGCCCTTCACAGATACGCAGTATTTT. Residues: CASSGPFTDTQYF. The chain joins TRBV2 to TRBJ2-3; D call uncertain. V was pared by 6 bases and J by 2 bases, with 9 bases between. The CDR3 is 13 amino acids. Looked up from germline, CDR1 is SNHLY and CDR2 is FYNNEI. Filled out from reference TRBV2 and TRBJ2-3, the complete variable domain reads EPEVTQTPSHQVTQMGQEVILRCVPISNHLYFYWYRQILGQKVEFLVSFYNNEISEKSEIFDDQFSVERPDGSNFTLKIRSTKLEDSAMYFCASSGPFTDTQYFGPGTRLTVL.

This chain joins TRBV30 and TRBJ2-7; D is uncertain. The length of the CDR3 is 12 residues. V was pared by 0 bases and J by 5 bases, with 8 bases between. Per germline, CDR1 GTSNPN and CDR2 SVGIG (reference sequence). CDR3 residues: CAWSVLQNEQYF. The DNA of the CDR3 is TGTGCCTGGAGTGTACTTCAAAACGAGCAGTACTTC.

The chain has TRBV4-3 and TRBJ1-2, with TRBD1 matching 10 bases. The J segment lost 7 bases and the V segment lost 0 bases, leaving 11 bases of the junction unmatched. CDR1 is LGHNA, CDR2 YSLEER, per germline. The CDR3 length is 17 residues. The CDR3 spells CASSQDRSLGQGFGYTF. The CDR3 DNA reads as TGCGCCAGCAGCCAAGATCGGAGTCTGGGACAGGGGTTTGGCTACACCTTC.

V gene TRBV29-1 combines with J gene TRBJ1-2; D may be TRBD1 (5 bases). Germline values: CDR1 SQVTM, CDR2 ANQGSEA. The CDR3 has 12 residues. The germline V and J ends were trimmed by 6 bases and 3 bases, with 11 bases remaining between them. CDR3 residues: CSVQRGDYGYTF. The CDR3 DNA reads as TGCAGCGTCCAGCGGGGGGACTATGGCTACACCTTC.

The chain's CDR3 is CASSTGATNEKLFF. In DNA, the CDR3 is TGTGCCAGTAGTACAGGGGCAACTAATGAAAAACTGTTTTTT. V and J are TRBV19 and TRBJ1-4, with D perhaps matching TRBD1 (6 bases). The germline gives CDR1 LNHDA, CDR2 SQIVND (reference sequence). With 4 bases removed from V and 0 bases from J, the gap between germline ends came to 6 bases. This CDR3 has 14 amino acids.

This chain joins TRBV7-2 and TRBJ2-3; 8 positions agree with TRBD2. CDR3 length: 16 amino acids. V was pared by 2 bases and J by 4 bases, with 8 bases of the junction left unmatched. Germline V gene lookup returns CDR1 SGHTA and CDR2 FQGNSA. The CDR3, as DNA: TGTGCCAGCAGCTTAAGGGCGGGGGGCCGCGCAGATACGCAGTATTTT. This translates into CASSLRAGGRADTQYF.

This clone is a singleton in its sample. This chain's CDR3 is CASSGTSREQYF. CDR3 in DNA: TGTGCCAGCAGTGGGACTAGTCGCGAGCAGTACTTC. The chain combines TRBV2 with TRBJ2-7, with 7 bases that match TRBD2. The CDR3 runs 12 residues. V was clipped by 4 bases and J by 6 bases; unmatched bases: 3. From germline, CDR1 is SNHLY and CDR2 FYNNEI.

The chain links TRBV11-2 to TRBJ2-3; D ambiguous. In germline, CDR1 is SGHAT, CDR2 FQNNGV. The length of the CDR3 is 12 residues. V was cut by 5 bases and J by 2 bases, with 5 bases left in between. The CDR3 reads CASSLATDTQYF. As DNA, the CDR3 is TGTGCCAGCAGCCTCGCCACAGATACGCAGTATTTT.

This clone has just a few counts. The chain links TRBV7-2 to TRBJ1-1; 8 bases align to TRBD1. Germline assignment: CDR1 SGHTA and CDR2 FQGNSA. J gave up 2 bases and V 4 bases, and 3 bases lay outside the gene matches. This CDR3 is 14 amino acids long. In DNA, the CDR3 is TGTGCCAGCAGCTCGGGACAGGCCAACACTGAAGCTTTCTTT. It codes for CASSSGQANTEAFF.

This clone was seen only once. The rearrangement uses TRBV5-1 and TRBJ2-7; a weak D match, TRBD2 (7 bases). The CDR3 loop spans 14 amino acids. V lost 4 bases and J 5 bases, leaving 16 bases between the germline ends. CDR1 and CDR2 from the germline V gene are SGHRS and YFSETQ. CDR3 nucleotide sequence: TGCGCCAGCAGCGCGGGGGCCTCGGTGGACGAGCAGTACTTC. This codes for CASSAGASVDEQYF.

The CDR3 reads CASSSQGASNQPQHF. As DNA, the CDR3 is TGTGCCAGCAGTTCACAGGGGGCTAGCAATCAGCCCCAGCATTTT. The chain carries TRBV2 and TRBJ1-5, with 9 bases lining up with TRBD1. The CDR3 is 15 amino acids. CDR1 and CDR2 from the germline V gene are SNHLY and FYNNEI. The V and J ends lost 5 bases and 0 bases, in that order; junction bases with no gene match: 2. Full variable domain (remainder filled in from reference TRBV2 and TRBJ1-5): EPEVTQTPSHQVTQMGQEVILRCVPISNHLYFYWYRQILGQKVEFLVSFYNNEISEKSEIFDDQFSVERPDGSNFTLKIRSTKLEDSAMYFCASSSQGASNQPQHFGDGTRLSIL.